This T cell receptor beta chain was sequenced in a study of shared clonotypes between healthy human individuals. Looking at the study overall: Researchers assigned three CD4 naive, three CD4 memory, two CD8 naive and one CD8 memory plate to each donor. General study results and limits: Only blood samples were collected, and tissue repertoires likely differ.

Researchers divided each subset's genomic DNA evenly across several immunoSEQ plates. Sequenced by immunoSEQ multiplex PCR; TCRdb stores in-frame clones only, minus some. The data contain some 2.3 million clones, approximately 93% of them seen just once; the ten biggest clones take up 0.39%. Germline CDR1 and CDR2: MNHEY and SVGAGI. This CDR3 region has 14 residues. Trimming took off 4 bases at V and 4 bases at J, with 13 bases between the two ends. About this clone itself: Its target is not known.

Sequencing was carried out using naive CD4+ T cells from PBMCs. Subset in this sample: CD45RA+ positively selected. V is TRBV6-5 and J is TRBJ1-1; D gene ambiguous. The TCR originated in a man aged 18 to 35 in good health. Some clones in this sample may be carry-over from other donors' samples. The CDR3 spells CASSSHPGGTEAFF. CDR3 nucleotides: TGTGCCAGCAGTTCACATCCCGGAGGCACTGAAGCTTTCTTT.